The T cell receptor (beta chain) described here comes from a study of beta chain features in type 1 diabetes. Study information: Investigators examined 85 million to 110 million sorted cells across all samples. Broader study findings: Diminished insertions and augmented deletions at VDJ junctions characterized type 1 diabetes patients. Across all four CD4+ subsets, people with type 1 diabetes showed modestly shorter TCRB CDR3s. Shorter templates might be favored by PCR, equally in patients and controls.

Germline assignment: CDR1 SGDLS and CDR2 YYNGEE. The CDR3 sequence is 13 residues long. V lost 0 bases, J lost 8 bases, and 9 bases lay in between. Naive, central memory, regulatory and stem cell-like memory cells within the CD4+ compartment were sorted using CD45RO/CCR7/CD25/CD127/CD95/CD27. cDNA synthesis used the whole RNA isolate, giving expressed TCRB sequences. Sequencing was performed with immunoSEQ multiplex PCR; in TCRdb, only in-frame clones are kept and a portion is missing. This sample has 630,000 or so clones, with 11% to 15% found just once. About this clone itself: The antigen is not known.

The sequence was collected from a man between 18 and 35 years old with type 1 diabetes. The chain has TRBV9 and TRBJ2-1; possibly TRBD1 for D (5 bases). The sample taken for sequencing was naive CD4+ T cells from blood. The CDR3 nucleotides are TGTGCCAGCAGCGTAGCCAGGGTAGATGAGCAGTTCTTC. Residues: CASSVARVDEQFF.